The rows below give T cell receptor beta chains drawn from one sample of a study of CD8 T cells in ankylosing spondylitis. TCRdb used MiXCR to reprocess the 5' RACE reads, holding one entry per CDR3 protein. This table holds 150,000 or so distinct CDR3 sequences, approximately 32% found once. The sequencing input was synovial fluid, either unsorted or a sorted T cell fraction (not recorded which). All receptors derive from a male donor with ankylosing spondylitis. Each CDR3 is given with its conserved first and last residue. D genes are given only for firm matches. Size is omitted from some rows. Given values are once, few, many or a class for expanded clones.

V: TRBV9
J: TRBJ2-1
D: -
size: -
CDR3: CASSVVAEYNEQFF
DNA: TGTGCCAGCAGCGTGGTAGCGGAATACAATGAGCAGTTCTTC

V: TRBV12-3/TRBV12-4
J: TRBJ2-1
D: TRBD2
size: -
CDR3: CASSRGTSGSLSSSYNEQFF
DNA: TGTGCCAGCAGTCGGGGAACTAGCGGGAGTCTTTCAAGCTCCTACAATGAGCAGTTCTTC

V: TRBV11-2
J: TRBJ2-1
D: -
size: -
CDR3: CASSPRLASKGVYNEQFF
DNA: TGTGCCAGCAGCCCGCGGCTAGCGTCAAAAGGGGTCTACAATGAGCAGTTCTTC

V: TRBV30
J: TRBJ1-1
D: -
size: -
CDR3: CAWSVLLAPQTEAFF
DNA: TGTGCCTGGAGTGTTCTTTTGGCGCCTCAGACTGAAGCTTTCTTT

V: TRBV15
J: TRBJ1-4
D: TRBD1
size: -
CDR3: CATSRGGQGANEKLFF
DNA: TGTGCCACCAGCAGAGGAGGACAGGGGGCTAACGAAAAACTGTTTTTT

V: TRBV28
J: TRBJ2-3
D: TRBD2
size: many
CDR3: CASSLTLAGTPGLVHTQYF
DNA: TGTGCCAGCAGTTTAACACTAGCGGGAACCCCCGGCCTTGTACATACGCAGTATTTT

V: TRBV11-2
J: TRBJ2-6
D: -
size: -
CDR3: CASSPWQGANVLTF
DNA: TGTGCCAGCAGCCCCTGGCAAGGGGCCAACGTCCTGACTTTC

V: TRBV20-1
J: TRBJ1-4
D: TRBD1
size: -
CDR3: CSATRDREELFF
DNA: TGCAGTGCTACCCGGGACAGGGAGGAACTGTTTTTT

V: TRBV7-3
J: TRBJ2-1
D: -
size: -
CDR3: CASSKAVAAYNEQFF
DNA: TGTGCCAGCAGCAAAGCGGTAGCGGCATACAATGAGCAGTTCTTC

V: TRBV4-2
J: TRBJ2-3
D: -
size: many
CDR3: CASSQGGGRSTQYF
DNA: TGTGCCAGCAGCCAAGGCGGTGGTCGGAGTACGCAGTATTTT

V: TRBV28
J: TRBJ2-1
D: -
size: many
CDR3: CASSLIVQGTGNEQFF
DNA: TGTGCCAGCAGTTTAATCGTACAGGGCACTGGCAATGAGCAGTTCTTC

V: TRBV3-1
J: TRBJ1-1
D: -
size: -
CDR3: CASSQYPDNTEAFF
DNA: TGTGCCAGCAGCCAATATCCAGATAACACTGAAGCTTTCTTT

V: TRBV15
J: TRBJ1-6
D: TRBD1
size: -
CDR3: CATSTRGTVNSPLHF
DNA: TGTGCCACCAGCACCCGCGGGACAGTCAATTCACCCCTCCACTTT

V: TRBV2
J: TRBJ1-2
D: TRBD1
size: -
CDR3: CASSLTGARGYTF
DNA: TGTGCCAGCAGCCTGACAGGGGCTCGGGGCTACACCTTC

V: TRBV7-9
J: TRBJ1-2
D: -
size: -
CDR3: CASSPREASGYTF
DNA: TGTGCCAGCAGCCCCCGGGAGGCTTCGGGCTACACCTTC